The source of this TCR beta chain is a study of cytomegalovirus exposure and HLA in healthy donors. Study-level findings and limits: Cytomegalovirus-associated status was assigned to some 180 TCR beta chains. Some public TCRs appeared in many individuals, while most sequences were rare. A few chains linked to CMV were shown in vitro to be specific for CMV antigens.

Generated by immunoSEQ multiplex PCR, the TCRdb table keeps only in-frame clones and is missing some. This sample yields tens of thousands of clones, of which around 96% are seen a single time; about 4.4% belongs to the top ten. The junction had 5 bases not matched to a gene; V was cut back by 0 bases and J by 1 base. This CDR3 spans 16 amino acids. Germline CDR1 reads SGHRS; CDR2 reads YFSETQ. In regard to this clone: Its antigen is not identified.

The source is a man aged 18 to 30 in good health and CMV-seropositive. V gene TRBV5-1 combines with J gene TRBJ2-3, with 7 bases lining up with TRBD2. Sequences were obtained from PBMCs. CDR3 DNA sequence: TGCGCCAGCAGCTTGGGTCTAGCGGACCGCACAGATACGCAGTATTTT. Translating gives CASSLGLADRTDTQYF.